Below are 14 T cell receptor beta chains sequenced from a single sample in a study of long-term antiretroviral therapy in people with HIV. Sequencing relied on immunoSEQ assay v3.0, run at survey level. TCRdb keeps only in-frame clones here, not all; method: immunoSEQ multiplex PCR. The table lists roughly 20,000 clones, 86% of them singletons. The input for sequencing was unsorted PBMCs, taken 0.5 years after starting antiretroviral therapy. The receptors were sampled from a middle-aged man with HIV.

The rearrangement joins TRBV5-1 to TRBJ2-6, with D unclear. Trimming removed 0 bases from V and 0 bases from J, with 16 bases in between. Per germline, CDR1 SGHRS and CDR2 YFSETQ. This CDR3 is built from 19 residues. The CDR3 reads CASSLGVGSKPSGANVLTF. DNA for the CDR3: TGCGCCAGCAGCTTGGGTGTAGGTTCCAAACCCTCTGGGGCCAACGTCCTGACTTTC.

The V call is TRBV5-1, the J call TRBJ2-6; 9 bases agree with TRBD1. Germline CDR1 reads SGHRS; CDR2 reads YFSETQ. This CDR3 is 15 amino acids long. V lost 2 bases, J lost 4 bases, and 1 base stayed unmatched. The CDR3: CASSFGQGGANVLTF. CDR3 DNA sequence: TGCGCCAGCAGCTTCGGACAGGGGGGGGCCAACGTCCTGACTTTC.

In its sample, this clone was seen a few times. The J gene is TRBJ2-3, the V gene TRBV5-1, with D possibly matching TRBD2 (6 bases). The V end lost 5 bases, the J end lost 2 bases, and 12 bases lay between the germline ends. Germline assignment: CDR1 SGHRS and CDR2 YFSETQ. There are 14 residues in the CDR3. The CDR3 DNA follows: TGCGCCAGCAGTGGAGGGCATAACACAGATACGCAGTATTTT. Translated, it gives CASSGGHNTDTQYF.

The genes are TRBV6-1 and TRBJ1-5; D is unclear. CDR3 length equals 14 residues. Looked up from germline, CDR1 is MNHNS and CDR2 is SASEGT. V was trimmed by 2 bases and J by 0 bases, leaving 5 bases between them. Here the CDR3 DNA reads TGTGCCAGCAGTGAACAGCTTAGCAATCAGCCCCAGCATTTT. Its translation: CASSEQLSNQPQHF.

The chain's CDR3 is CASSDPGDSPSYNEQFF. In DNA form, the CDR3 reads TGTGCCAGCAGTGACCCCGGGGACAGCCCTTCCTACAATGAGCAGTTCTTC. V and J are TRBV2 and TRBJ2-1, with 7 nucleotides matching TRBD1. This CDR3 region has 17 residues. Trimming cost V 3 bases and J 1 base; bases outside gene matches: 9. In germline, CDR1 is SNHLY, CDR2 FYNNEI.

The chain links TRBV5-1 to TRBJ2-1; the D is unclear. Trimming pared 4 bases from V and 0 bases from J, leaving 11 bases between. The germline V gene has CDR1 SGHRS and CDR2 YFSETQ. This CDR3 contains 15 residues. This CDR3 reads CASSQQISSYNEQFF. The DNA of the CDR3 is TGCGCCAGCAGCCAACAGATTAGCTCCTACAATGAGCAGTTCTTC.

V gene TRBV4-3 combines with J gene TRBJ2-3, with D perhaps TRBD2 (7 bases). The V end was cut by 3 bases, the J end by 5 bases, with 18 bases between. Looked up from germline, CDR1 is LGHNA and CDR2 is YSLEER. The CDR3 is 16 amino acids. CDR3 sequence: CASSQNVRGAGDTQYF. The CDR3 DNA reads TGCGCCAGCAGCCAGAACGTCCGGGGGGCTGGAGATACGCAGTATTTT.

The chain links TRBV11-1 to TRBJ2-7; 9 bases line up with TRBD1. Per germline, CDR1 SGHAT and CDR2 FQDESV (reference sequence). V dropped 0 bases and J dropped 3; count of bases not matched to a gene: 3. The CDR3 is 15 amino acids. The CDR3 DNA is TGTGCCAGCAGCTTAGCCGGGACAGGGAACTACGAGCAGTACTTC. This sequence encodes CASSLAGTGNYEQYF.

The chain is built from TRBV2 and TRBJ1-1; D is ambiguous. The germline gives CDR1 SNHLY, CDR2 FYNNEI. This CDR3 spans 12 amino acids. Between the trimmed V and J ends, which lost 4 bases and 8 bases, there was a span of 11 bases. CDR3 in amino acids: CASSVGGLEAFF. Written as DNA, the CDR3 is TGTGCCAGCAGTGTTGGAGGGTTAGAAGCTTTCTTT.

The CDR3 DNA sequence: TGTGCCAGCAGCTTATATAGCGGCAGCACAGATACGCAGTATTTT. This sequence encodes CASSLYSGSTDTQYF. The chain carries TRBV7-3 and TRBJ2-3; D possibly corresponds to TRBD2 (6 bases). Trimming removed 2 bases at V and 0 bases at J, with 9 bases between. Germline values: CDR1 SGHTA, CDR2 FQGTGA. The CDR3 loop spans 15 amino acids.

The chain recombines TRBV11-2 with TRBJ1-3; TRBD1 agrees at 8 bases. The trim removed 4 bases at V and 2 bases at J, leaving 4 bases unmatched. The CDR3 totals 15 residues. Germline lookup yields CDR1 SGHAT and CDR2 FQNNGV. This CDR3 reads CASSSGQATGNTIYF. CDR3 DNA: TGTGCCAGCAGCTCGGGACAGGCAACTGGAAACACCATATATTTT.

J is TRBJ2-4 and V is TRBV6-5, with D possibly called TRBD1 or TRBD2 (5 bases each). V was clipped by 8 bases and J by 9 bases, with 20 bases between them. Looked up from germline, CDR1 is MNHEY and CDR2 is SVGAGI. This CDR3 is built from 14 residues. The CDR3 DNA reads as TGTGCCAGCGCCGAGGGGTTGAGGGATGGCATTCAGTACTTC. Its translation: CASAEGLRDGIQYF.

The V call is TRBV14, the J call TRBJ2-3; D not resolved. Germline lookup yields CDR1 SGHDN and CDR2 FVKESK. The CDR3 loop spans 16 amino acids. The V and J ends lost 4 bases and 0 bases respectively, with 14 bases between them. The CDR3, as DNA: TGTGCCAGCAGCCCGGCCGCAGGCTCTAGCACAGATACGCAGTATTTT. Its translation: CASSPAAGSSTDTQYF.

The V gene is TRBV7-9, the J gene TRBJ1-2; 7 nucleotides agree with TRBD1. The CDR3 extends over 14 amino acids. Germline CDR1 reads SEHNR; CDR2 reads FQNEAQ (reference sequence). J gave up 6 bases and V 1 base, and 5 bases lay outside the gene matches. The CDR3: CASSLGGGKDGYTF. The CDR3 DNA reads TGTGCCAGCAGCTTAGGAGGGGGCAAGGATGGCTACACCTTC.